What follows is one T cell receptor (beta chain) and its context. The V gene lost 2 bases and the J gene lost 1 base, with 21 bases spanning the gap. The CDR3 length is 20 residues. Germline V CDR1 and CDR2: MNHEY, SVGEGT. Original analysis: Amplification from reference gene primers served as the basis for estimated nucleated cell counts. Assay: immunoSEQ multiplex PCR; the TCRdb copy retains only in-frame clones and omits some. V and J calls and clone size come straight from that table; D and trimming were deduced from the DNA. The repertoire includes over 120,000 clones, approximately 81% of them detected once, and roughly 2.5% sits in the top ten. The sample belongs to a study of blood T cell repertoires in COVID-19. Study details: In each case, the material was cDNA or gDNA derived from T cells, B-cell-depleted T cells, or PBMCs.

The genes are TRBV6-2 or TRBV6-3 and TRBJ2-6; TRBD1 might be the D (5 bases). This sequence was found in a human donor with acute or convalescent COVID-19. The donor label of this sample is uncertain. Sequencing was done on a sample of peripheral blood. CDR3 DNA sequence: TGTGCCAGCAGTTACCTCAAGACGACAGCGTCCACTTCTGGGGCCAACGTCCTGACTTTC. It codes for CASSYLKTTASTSGANVLTF.